This T cell receptor beta chain stems from a study of T-cell reconstitution after alpha-beta-depleted transplantation in children. Details on this clonotype: Its antigen is not identified.

For TCRbeta, the library was prepared with unique molecular identifiers. TCRdb used MiXCR to reprocess the PCR reads, holding one entry per CDR3 protein. There are hundreds of thousands of distinct CDR3 sequences in the sample; roughly 15% occur only once, and just under 5% lies in the top ten. Study-wide findings and caveats: By about two months after transplant, alpha-beta T cells reportedly arose from several hundred graft clones that had expanded. At the one-year point after transplant, T-cell counts and TCRbeta diversity were found to come mostly from T cells that had been newly produced. Some patients owed their high day-60 TCRbeta diversity to surviving recipient T cells and thymic progenitors.

The specimen was PBMCs, mostly from graft donor cells, collected 360 days after TCRalphabeta/CD19-depleted stem cell transplant. This TCR derives from a male patient aged 5 to 17 who had a stem cell transplant for acute lymphoblastic leukemia, so the T cells may come from the graft donor.

The CDR3 nucleotides read TGTGCCAGCAGCTCCGCCGGGGCCGCCACCAAACACACCGGGGAGCTGTTTTTT. Residues: CASSSAGAATKHTGELFF. V is TRBV7-3 and J is TRBJ2-2; D could derive from TRBD1 or TRBD2 (5 bases each). Germline V gene data show CDR1 as SGHTA and CDR2 as FQGTGA. The length of the CDR3 is 18 residues. The V and J ends lost 4 bases and 3 bases respectively, with 21 bases between them.